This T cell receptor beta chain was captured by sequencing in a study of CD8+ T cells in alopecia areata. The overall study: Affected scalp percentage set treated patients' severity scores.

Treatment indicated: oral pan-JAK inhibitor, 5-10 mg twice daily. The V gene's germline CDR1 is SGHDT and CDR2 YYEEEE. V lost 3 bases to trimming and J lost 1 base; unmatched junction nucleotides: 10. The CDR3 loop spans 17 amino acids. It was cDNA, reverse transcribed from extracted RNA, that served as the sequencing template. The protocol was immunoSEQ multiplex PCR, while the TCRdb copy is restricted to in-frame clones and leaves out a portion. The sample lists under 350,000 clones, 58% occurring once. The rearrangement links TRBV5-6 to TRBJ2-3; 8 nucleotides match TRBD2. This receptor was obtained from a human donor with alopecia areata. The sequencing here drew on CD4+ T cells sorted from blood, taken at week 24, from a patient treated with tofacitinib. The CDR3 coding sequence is TGTGCCAGCAGCTCCACCTCGGGACTAGGACGCACAGATACGCAGTATTTT. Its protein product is CASSSTSGLGRTDTQYF.